A selection of T cell receptor beta chains follows, all from one sample in a study of cytomegalovirus exposure and HLA in healthy donors. The repertoire was sequenced with immunoSEQ multiplex PCR; TCRdb's copy has only in-frame clones and lacks some. The sample shows 200,000 or so clones, over 75% of them seen only once. Specimen: PBMCs. These receptors all come from a girl under three years old in good health and CMV-seronegative. CDR3s include the opening cysteine and the closing phenylalanine or tryptophan. The order of the fields is D gene, J gene, V gene, clone size, CDR3 protein, CDR3 DNA. The D gene is left open where the match is weak. Only part of the rows carry a size: once, few, many, or a class if the clone is expanded.

D gene: TRBD2; J gene: TRBJ2-1; V gene: TRBV2; clone size: NA; CDR3 protein: CASRSLSGGPNEQFF; CDR3 DNA: TGTGCCAGCAGGTCCCTGAGCGGGGGCCCGAATGAGCAGTTCTTC
D gene: NA; J gene: TRBJ2-7; V gene: TRBV7-2; clone size: NA; CDR3 protein: CASSPATGTEVAEQYF; CDR3 DNA: TGTGCCAGCAGCCCGGCGACAGGGACTGAAGTTGCCGAGCAGTACTTC
D gene: TRBD2; J gene: TRBJ2-7; V gene: TRBV7-8; clone size: NA; CDR3 protein: CASSFLAEILYEQYF; CDR3 DNA: TGTGCCAGCAGCTTCCTAGCGGAGATACTCTACGAGCAGTACTTC
D gene: TRBD2; J gene: TRBJ2-7; V gene: TRBV9; clone size: few; CDR3 protein: CASSQAGGGAYEQYF; CDR3 DNA: TGTGCCAGCAGCCAGGCCGGGGGGGGTGCCTACGAGCAGTACTTC
D gene: NA; J gene: TRBJ1-1; V gene: TRBV4-1; clone size: NA; CDR3 protein: CASSQGAGPTAFF; CDR3 DNA: TGCGCCAGCAGCCAAGGGGCAGGGCCAACGGCTTTCTTT
D gene: TRBD1; J gene: TRBJ2-1; V gene: TRBV19; clone size: NA; CDR3 protein: CASSGQGLSEQFF; CDR3 DNA: TGTGCCAGCTCGGGACAGGGCTTATCTGAGCAGTTCTTC
D gene: NA; J gene: TRBJ2-7; V gene: TRBV9; clone size: NA; CDR3 protein: CASSVGGSPYEQYF; CDR3 DNA: TGTGCCAGCAGCGTGGGGGGTAGTCCCTACGAGCAGTACTTC
D gene: TRBD1; J gene: TRBJ1-2; V gene: TRBV6-5; clone size: NA; CDR3 protein: CASSSGGLEYGYTF; CDR3 DNA: TGTGCTTCCTCGTCAGGGGGCTTAGAATATGGCTACACCTTC
D gene: NA; J gene: TRBJ1-4; V gene: TRBV30; clone size: NA; CDR3 protein: CAWSVLPAATNEKLFF; CDR3 DNA: TGTGCCTGGAGTGTACTTCCTGCGGCCACTAATGAAAAACTGTTTTTT
D gene: TRBD1; J gene: TRBJ1-2; V gene: TRBV28; clone size: NA; CDR3 protein: CASSSSGWGQGNYGYTF; CDR3 DNA: TGTGCCAGCAGTTCCTCTGGGTGGGGACAGGGAAACTATGGCTACACCTTC
D gene: NA; J gene: TRBJ2-5; V gene: TRBV5-4; clone size: NA; CDR3 protein: CVSSLSVETQYF; CDR3 DNA: TGTGTCAGCAGCTTAAGCGTGGAGACCCAGTACTTC
D gene: NA; J gene: TRBJ2-6; V gene: TRBV6-5; clone size: once; CDR3 protein: CASSYSSSGANVLTF; CDR3 DNA: TGTGCCAGCAGTTACTCGAGCTCTGGGGCCAACGTCCTGACTTTC
D gene: NA; J gene: TRBJ2-7; V gene: TRBV5-1; clone size: NA; CDR3 protein: CASSLDRGEQYF; CDR3 DNA: TGCGCCAGCAGCTTGGATCGCGGCGAGCAGTACTTC
D gene: TRBD1; J gene: TRBJ2-7; V gene: TRBV4-2; clone size: few; CDR3 protein: CASSQDPQGVLYEQYF; CDR3 DNA: TGTGCCAGCAGCCAAGACCCTCAGGGGGTGTTATACGAGCAGTACTTC